A selection of T cell receptor beta chains follows, all from one sample in a study of T cell repertoires and HLA-DP antigens. Their recognized antigens are unknown. Only in-frame clones appear in the TCRdb table, and some are missing; sequencing was by immunoSEQ multiplex PCR. This sample has almost 90,000 clones, with about 89% found just once. What was sequenced was CD4+ T cells from PBMCs. The origin of the receptors is a man aged 45 to 65 in good health and CMV-seronegative. CDR3s leave out the opening cysteine and the closing phenylalanine or tryptophan.

v_call	j_call	cdr3_aa
TRBV7-9	TRBJ1-1	ASNGWAQGITEAF
TRBV5-1	TRBJ2-3	ASSSGTSAADTQY
TRBV7-2	TRBJ1-4	ASSRPDGPPQRKKLF
TRBV19	TRBJ2-7	ASSRQGGSYEQY
TRBV30	TRBJ1-5	AWSVPWTVHYSNQPQH
TRBV19	TRBJ1-3	ASTTDRGLGNTIY
TRBV19	TRBJ2-3	ASNVGGTDTQY
TRBV19	TRBJ1-5	ASSTLRQGINQPQH
TRBV7-9	TRBJ2-5	ASSPPGSGRFWETQY
TRBV5-5	TRBJ1-1	ASSLMYGEAF
TRBV14	TRBJ2-5	ASSQDPSGMETQY
TRBV2	TRBJ1-1	ASRLDRANTEAF
TRBV2	TRBJ2-5	ASRFDSNQETQY